What follows describes a single TCR beta chain. The data stem from a study of technical replicates of blood from a few donors. This table comes from immunoSEQ multiplex PCR, and its TCRdb copy is limited to in-frame clones, with some not included. Found here are roughly 68,000 clones, roughly 93% of them singletons; the top ten hold approximately 0.38%. Looked up from germline, CDR1 is SGDLS and CDR2 is YYNGEE. V gave up 0 bases and J gave up 8 bases, with 15 bases separating them. The CDR3 is 15 residues long. The chain combines TRBV9 with TRBJ2-1; D gene ambiguous. The clonotype comes from a human donor in good health. The sample comprised T cells isolated from PBMCs. CDR3: CASSVASNSLHEQFF. The CDR3 nucleotides are TGTGCCAGCAGCGTAGCTAGTAATAGCTTACATGAGCAGTTCTTC.